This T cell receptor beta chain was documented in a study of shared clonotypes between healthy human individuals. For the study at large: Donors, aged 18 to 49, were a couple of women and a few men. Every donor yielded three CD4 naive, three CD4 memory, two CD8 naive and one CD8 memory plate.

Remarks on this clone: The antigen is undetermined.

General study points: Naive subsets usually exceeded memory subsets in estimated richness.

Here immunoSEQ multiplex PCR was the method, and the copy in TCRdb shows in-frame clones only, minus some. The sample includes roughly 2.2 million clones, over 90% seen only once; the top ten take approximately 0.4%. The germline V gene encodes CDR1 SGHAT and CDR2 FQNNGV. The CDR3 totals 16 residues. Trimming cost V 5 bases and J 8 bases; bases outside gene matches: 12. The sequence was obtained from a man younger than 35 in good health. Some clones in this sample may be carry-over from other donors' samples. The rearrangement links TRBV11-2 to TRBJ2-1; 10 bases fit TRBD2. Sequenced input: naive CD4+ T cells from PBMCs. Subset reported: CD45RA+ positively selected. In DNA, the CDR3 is TGTGCCAGCAGCCGCTTAAAAGCGGGAGGGCCCTATGAGCAGTTCTTC. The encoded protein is CASSRLKAGGPYEQFF.